The rows below give T cell receptor beta chains drawn from one sample of a study of T cell repertoires in cytomegalovirus infection. Using its own MiXCR run on the reads, TCRdb lists one record per CDR3 protein. The sample yields roughly 500,000 distinct CDR3 sequences, roughly a third seen once. These TCRs are of unknown antigen specificity. This specimen consisted of cultured PBMCs, obtained from culture after CMV antigen stimulation. These receptors were obtained from a human donor in good health (CMV status not recorded). Some clones in this sample may be carry-over from other donors' samples. Both conserved end residues are part of each CDR3. The D gene is left open where the match is weak. For some rows the clone size is stated as once, few or many, or as a class when expanded; others skip it.

d_gene,v_gene,j_gene,abundance,len,CDR3aa,CDR3nt
TRBD2,TRBV5-1,TRBJ2-1,NA,15,CASSLLTSGPNEQFF,TGCGCCAGCAGCTTACTGACTAGCGGGCCTAATGAGCAGTTCTTC
NA,TRBV6-5,TRBJ2-1,NA,11,CASQVSDEQFF,TGTGCCAGCCAGGTCTCGGATGAGCAGTTCTTC
NA,TRBV18,TRBJ2-2,few,16,CASSPQASKNTGELFF,TGTGCCAGCTCACCACAGGCATCCAAGAACACCGGGGAGCTGTTTTTT
TRBD2,TRBV7-6,TRBJ2-1,few,16,CASSLGAGGRVNEQFF,TGTGCCAGCAGCTTAGGGGCGGGAGGTCGGGTCAATGAGCAGTTCTTC
TRBD2,TRBV4-1,TRBJ2-1,NA,15,CASSQPAGRRNEQFF,TGCGCCAGCAGCCAACCCGCCGGGAGGAGGAATGAGCAGTTCTTC
TRBD2,TRBV11-3,TRBJ2-1,NA,15,CASSPKRERDNEQFF,TGTGCCAGCAGCCCCAAGCGGGAGCGAGACAATGAGCAGTTCTTC
NA,TRBV24-1,TRBJ2-5,few,13,CATSTEYQETQYF,TGTGCCACCAGTACAGAGTACCAAGAGACCCAGTACTTC
TRBD2,TRBV6-1,TRBJ2-1,few,13,CHVGGSTYNEQFF,TGTCATGTTGGCGGGAGTACCTACAATGAGCAGTTCTTC
NA,TRBV6-2/TRBV6-3,TRBJ1-4,few,15,CASSYEGQSNEKLFF,TGTGCCAGCAGTTACGAAGGACAGAGTAATGAAAAACTGTTTTTT
TRBD2,TRBV24-1,TRBJ2-1,NA,18,CATSDWASGRRRDNEQFF,TGTGCCACCAGTGATTGGGCTAGCGGGAGGCGAAGGGACAATGAGCAGTTCTTC
NA,TRBV15,TRBJ1-1,few,14,CATSRVFPRTEAFF,TGTGCCACCAGCAGAGTTTTCCCGAGGACTGAAGCTTTCTTT
NA,TRBV11-2,TRBJ1-6,NA,15,CASRRSGGYNSPLHF,TGTGCCAGCAGACGGTCGGGAGGCTATAATTCACCCCTCCACTTT
NA,TRBV6-5,TRBJ1-4,once,15,CASSYSRATNEKLFF,TGTGCCAGCAGTTACTCGAGGGCAACTAATGAAAAACTGTTTTTT
TRBD2,TRBV10-1,TRBJ2-3,NA,16,CASSESLAGGTDTQYF,TGCGCCAGCAGTGAATCACTAGCGGGAGGAACAGATACGCAGTATTTT
NA,TRBV7-8,TRBJ1-4,NA,15,CASNRDTVLNEKLFF,TGTGCCAGCAACCGAGACACGGTCCTCAATGAAAAACTGTTTTTT
TRBD1,TRBV10-3,TRBJ2-7,few,14,CAISMTGGPYEQYF,TGTGCCATCAGTATGACAGGGGGACCCTACGAGCAGTACTTC
NA,TRBV24-1,TRBJ2-3,few,17,CATSDFRVGSPTDTQYF,TGTGCCACCAGTGATTTTCGCGTCGGCAGTCCCACAGATACGCAGTATTTT
TRBD2,TRBV7-2,TRBJ2-7,many,13,CASSLLGRYEQYF,TGTGCCAGCAGCTTACTCGGGAGGTACGAGCAGTACTTC